The 27 T cell receptor beta chains listed next were all sequenced from one sample in a study of T cells in Graves' hyperthyroidism and ophthalmopathy. The investigators amplified TCR beta CDR3 regions from RNA transcripts. HTBI primers drove first-round RT-PCR of the TCR CDR3. TCRdb re-analysed the multiplex PCR reads in MiXCR, keeping a single row per CDR3 protein. This repertoire shows a few hundred thousand distinct CDR3 sequences, about a sixth found once; its top ten account for 7.5% to 8%. Specimen: blood. These receptors were obtained from a woman aged 18-29 years with Graves' hyperthyroidism.

This clonotype was recorded at least ten times. CDR3 sequence reads: CASSLGLSQDTQYF. The DNA of the CDR3 is TGTGCCAGCAGCCTTGGACTATCCCAAGATACGCAGTATTTT. The chain is built from TRBV7-3 and TRBJ2-3; the D gene is possibly TRBD2 (6 bases). The CDR3 is 14 residues long. Trimming took 5 bases from V and 5 from J, leaving 14 bases between them. Germline V gene sequence: CDR1 SGHTA, CDR2 FQGTGA.

A note on this clonotype: It may be a read error: a sequence one base away is much more abundant. The rearrangement joins TRBV6-9 to TRBJ2-2; D unresolved. Trimming shortened V by 4 bases and J by 8 bases, and 11 bases separated the two germline ends. The germline gives CDR1 MNHGY, CDR2 SVAAGI. This CDR3 is 13 amino acids long. CDR3 in amino acids: CASSLPASGELFF. CDR3 sequence (DNA): TGTGCCAGCAGTTTACCAGCCAGTGGGGAGCTGTTTTTT.

The V gene is TRBV12-3 or TRBV12-4, the J gene TRBJ2-3, with TRBD1 matching over 10 bases. After removal of 5 bases from V and 6 bases from J, the junction contained 5 bases not matched to a gene. The CDR3 spans 14 residues. CDR3 sequence reads: CASSPDRGLDTQYF. CDR3 sequence (DNA): TGTGCCAGCAGTCCCGACAGGGGGCTGGATACGCAGTATTTT.

The sample holds a few counts of this clonotype. This sequence joins TRBV29-1 and TRBJ1-5; 7 nucleotides match TRBD1. The ends lost 4 bases at V and 5 bases at J; junction bases unmatched: 11. The germline CDR1 and CDR2 sequences are SQVTM and ANQGSEA. The CDR3 extends over 15 amino acids. This CDR3 reads CSVGGTGDRDQPQHF. The CDR3 bases are TGCAGCGTTGGGGGTACAGGGGACAGAGATCAGCCCCAGCATTTT.

This clonotype was found many times. The chain has TRBV12-3 or TRBV12-4 and TRBJ2-1; D gene unclear. The ends were cut back, 2 bases at V and 6 bases at J, with 8 bases in the middle. The length of the CDR3 is 13 residues. The CDR3 DNA reads TGTGCCAGCAGTTTATTCTGGGGCAATGAGCAGTTCTTC. Translation gives CASSLFWGNEQFF.

This clonotype was recorded at least ten times. The chain uses TRBV6-1 and TRBJ1-2; the D is unclear. V lost 0 bases and J lost 4, with 12 bases in between. CDR3 length: 15 amino acids. Germline loops: CDR1 MNHNS, CDR2 SASEGT. The CDR3 sequence is CASSEAITAIYGYTF. DNA for the CDR3: TGTGCCAGCAGTGAAGCGATAACAGCGATCTATGGCTACACCTTC.

A remark on this clonotype: A junction end diverges from the germline sequence, so it may reflect a read error. The chain joins TRBV11-2 to TRBJ2-1; TRBD2 matches 9 bases. Germline CDR1 reads SGHAT; CDR2 reads FQNNGV. This CDR3 has 16 residues. CDR3 loop: CASSLFSSGKYNEQLF. The DNA for the CDR3 is TGTGCCAGCAGCTTATTCTCTAGCGGGAAGTACAATGAGCAGCTCTTC. Using reference TRBV11-2 and TRBJ2-1 for the parts outside the CDR3, the full variable domain is EAGVAQSPRYKIIEKRQSVAFWCNPISGHATLYWYQQILGQGPKLLIQFQNNGVVDDSQLPKDRFSAERLKGVDSTLKIQPAKLEDSAVYLCASSLFSSGKYNEQLFGPGTRLTVL.

This clonotype was seen repeatedly, ten times or more. The CDR3 loop is CAWSVLQGVSGYTF. The CDR3, as DNA: TGTGCCTGGAGTGTACTACAGGGGGTAAGCGGCTACACCTTC. The chain links TRBV30 to TRBJ1-2, with 8 positions matching TRBD1. Germline-derived CDR1 and CDR2 are GTSNPN and SVGIG (reference sequence). The CDR3 runs 14 residues. Trimming took 0 bases from V and 8 from J; bases not matched to a gene: 8.

This clonotype was seen ten or more times. The chain has TRBV5-5 and TRBJ1-1, with no clear D. The V and J ends lost 0 bases and 4 bases respectively, with 13 bases between them. Per germline, CDR1 SGHKS and CDR2 YYEKEE (reference sequence). This CDR3 spans 15 amino acids. The CDR3 loop is CASSLAGSPLTEAFF. The CDR3 coding sequence is TGTGCCAGCAGCTTGGCGGGGTCCCCACTCACTGAAGCTTTCTTT.

This clonotype was picked up many times. V and J are TRBV7-9 and TRBJ2-1; 8 bases match TRBD1. Germline V lookup: CDR1 SEHNR, CDR2 FQNEAQ (reference sequence). V was pared by 5 bases and J by 10 bases, with 10 bases of the junction left unmatched. There are 14 residues in the CDR3. CDR3 sequence (DNA): TGTGCCAGCAGCGCTACAGGGGGGTTGACCGAGCAGTTCTTC. It encodes CASSATGGLTEQFF.

This clonotype appeared a few times. The chain couples TRBV2 to TRBJ2-5; 11 nucleotides line up with TRBD2. Germline V gene sequence: CDR1 SNHLY, CDR2 FYNNEI. The CDR3 covers 15 residues. V lost 6 bases, J lost 2 bases, and 5 bases stayed unmatched. CDR3 DNA: TGTGCCAGCAGCCCTGCTAGCGGGGGGCAAGAGACCCAGTACTTC. Translating it yields CASSPASGGQETQYF.

This chain joins TRBV3-1 and TRBJ2-1; 7 bases agree with TRBD1. V dropped 5 bases and J dropped 9; count of bases not matched to a gene: 7. This CDR3 is 13 amino acids long. In germline, CDR1 is LGHDT, CDR2 YNNKEL (reference sequence). CDR3 in DNA: TGTGCCAGCAGCAGGGGACCAGGGGGTGAGCAGTTCTTC. This sequence encodes CASSRGPGGEQFF.

This clonotype appeared many times. The V and J genes are TRBV12-3 or TRBV12-4 and TRBJ1-2; unclear D gene. V was trimmed by 2 bases and J by 5 bases, leaving 6 bases between them. This CDR3 has 12 residues. The CDR3 loop reads CASSLLPYGYTF. In DNA form, the CDR3 reads TGTGCCAGCAGTTTATTGCCGTATGGCTACACCTTC.

As regards this clonotype: At one end the junction does not follow the germline gene, possibly because of a read error. The CDR3 DNA reads TGCGCCGGCAGCTTGTATAATCAGGGAGCCGGGGAGCTGTTTTTT. Its translation: CAGSLYNQGAGELFF. V gene TRBV5-1 combines with J gene TRBJ2-2, with D possibly called TRBD1 or TRBD2 (5 bases each). Germline CDR1 SGHRS, CDR2 YFSETQ. The CDR3 is 15 amino acids.

As regards this clonotype: A much larger clone is a single base away; this may be a read error. The chain recombines TRBV3-1 with TRBJ2-1; 10 bases align to TRBD2. The CDR3 runs 17 residues. Germline V gene data show CDR1 as LGHDT and CDR2 as YNNKEL (reference sequence). The CDR3 is CVSSPNLAGAGYNEQFF. CDR3 in DNA: TGTGTCAGCAGCCCAAACCTAGCGGGAGCCGGCTACAATGAGCAGTTCTTC.

The CDR3 nucleotides read TGCAGTGCTAGAGCCGGGACAGAGCAAGAGACCCAGTACTTC. It codes for CSARAGTEQETQYF. V and J are TRBV20-1 and TRBJ2-5, with 7 bases identical to TRBD1. There are 14 residues in the CDR3. Losses at the gene ends were 1 base for V and 2 bases for J; bases not matched to a gene: 4. The germline V gene has CDR1 DFQATT and CDR2 SNEGSKA (reference sequence).

This clonotype was detected ten times or more. The rearrangement uses TRBV7-8 and TRBJ2-3; TRBD2 matches at 8 bases. The CDR3 runs 16 residues. V lost 5 bases, J lost 2 bases, and 9 bases stayed unmatched. Germline CDR1 and CDR2: SGHVS and FQNEAQ. CDR3 region: CASSRTGTRYTDTQYF. In nucleotides, the CDR3 is TGTGCCAGCAGCCGAACGGGGACTAGATACACAGATACGCAGTATTTT.

This clonotype was seen a handful of times. This chain joins TRBV4-1 and TRBJ1-1; D call uncertain. V was clipped by 4 bases and J by 2 bases, with 8 bases between them. Germline CDR1 reads MGHRA; CDR2 reads YSYEKL. CDR3 length: 13 residues. The CDR3 nucleotides read TGCGCCAGCAGCCGTGGAATAAACACTGAAGCTTTCTTT. Translated, it gives CASSRGINTEAFF.

This clonotype was found many times. J is TRBJ1-1 and V is TRBV11-2; maybe TRBD1 (5 bases). Trimming stripped 0 bases from V and 4 bases from J, with 9 bases between. The CDR3 has 14 amino acids. CDR1 SGHAT and CDR2 FQNNGV come from the germline V gene. The CDR3 spells CASSLEGRATEAFF. Written as DNA, the CDR3 is TGTGCCAGCAGCTTAGAGGGCAGGGCCACTGAAGCTTTCTTT.

At least ten counts were recorded for this clonotype. V is TRBV28 and J is TRBJ2-1, with TRBD2 identical over 9 bases. Trimming at V came to 3 bases and at J to 4 bases, leaving 7 bases not matched to a gene. There are 16 residues in the CDR3. CDR1 is MDHEN and CDR2 is SYDVKM in the germline V gene. CDR3 sequence reads: CASSFTGGGGYNEQFF. CDR3 DNA: TGTGCCAGCAGTTTCACCGGCGGGGGGGGGTACAATGAGCAGTTCTTC. The full variable domain, rest sourced from reference TRBV28 and TRBJ2-1, is DVKVTQSSRYLVKRTGEKVFLECVQDMDHENMFWYRQDPGLGLRLIYFSYDVKMKEKGDIPEGYSVSREKKERFSLILESASTNQTSMYLCASSFTGGGGYNEQFFGPGTRLTVL.

The table lists this clonotype with many counts. The V gene is TRBV10-3, the J gene TRBJ1-5, with unresolved D. With 0 bases removed from V and 6 bases from J, the gap between germline ends came to 12 bases. The CDR3 consists of 15 residues. Per germline, CDR1 ENHRY and CDR2 SYGVKD. The CDR3 protein is CAISESTKQGQPQHF. The CDR3 DNA is TGTGCCATCAGTGAGTCGACCAAGCAAGGTCAGCCCCAGCATTTT.

This clonotype was observed many times. The chain joins TRBV7-8 to TRBJ2-5; 11 bases line up with TRBD2. CDR3 length equals 17 residues. Germline V gene sequence: CDR1 SGHVS, CDR2 FQNEAQ. With 3 bases clipped from V and 5 bases from J, the junction kept 11 bases outside the gene matches. The CDR3 DNA sequence: TGTGCCAGCAGCTTCGCGACTAGCGGGGCCCCGGGGGAGACCCAGTACTTC. It yields the protein CASSFATSGAPGETQYF.

The V and J genes are TRBV6-2 or TRBV6-3 and TRBJ2-1; TRBD2 matches at 8 bases. The CDR3 length is 15 residues. J lost 6 bases, V lost 5 bases, and 9 bases had no gene match. Germline V gene lookup returns CDR1 MNHEY and CDR2 SVGEGT. The CDR3 DNA follows: TGTGCCAGCAGTGCACTAGCGGATACCGTCAATGAGCAGTTCTTC. It encodes CASSALADTVNEQFF.

This chain joins TRBV7-9 and TRBJ1-2; no definite D call. CDR1 is SEHNR, CDR2 FQNEAQ, per germline (reference sequence). The V gene lost 3 bases and the J gene lost 2 bases, with 10 bases spanning the gap. CDR3 length equals 14 residues. The CDR3 region is CASSFFPLNYGYTF. The CDR3 bases are TGTGCCAGCAGCTTTTTTCCTTTAAACTATGGCTACACCTTC.

This clonotype was counted ten times or more. This chain links TRBV5-1 with TRBJ2-7; 8 bases are a match to TRBD1. Germline V CDR1 and CDR2: SGHRS, YFSETQ. This CDR3 is built from 15 residues. The V and J ends lost 0 bases and 0 bases, in that order; junction bases with no gene match: 2. CDR3 coding DNA: TGCGCCAGCAGCTTGGGGACAGGGCACTCCTACGAGCAGTACTTC. Its translation: CASSLGTGHSYEQYF.

This clonotype appeared many times. The CDR3 DNA sequence: TGTGCTAGTGGTTTGGACGGCACGCCAGCTTTCTTT. This sequence encodes CASGLDGTPAFF. The chain carries TRBV12-5 and TRBJ1-1, with D unclear. The CDR3 sequence is 12 residues long. V lost 1 base and J lost 10, with 10 bases in between. Germline CDR1 LGHNT, CDR2 FRNRAP.

This clonotype came up many times. The chain has TRBV20-1 and TRBJ1-2; D is uncertain. The germline V and J ends were trimmed by 5 bases and 4 bases, with 8 bases remaining between them. Germline loops: CDR1 DFQATT, CDR2 SNEGSKA (reference sequence). The CDR3 is made up of 11 amino acids. The CDR3: CSAAVLYGYTF. The CDR3 DNA is TGCAGTGCTGCGGTCCTCTATGGCTACACCTTC.